One and the same sample provided the 8 T cell receptor beta chains below, sequenced in a study of blood T cell repertoires in COVID-19 (dated by TCRdb to the early 2020s). The library was built by means of the immunoSEQ multiplex PCR assay. The immuneACCESS repertoire file appears here via TCRdb, limited to in-frame rearrangements. These files lack a portion of the clones; in checked studies, under half of the deficit traces to unresolved V genes, and the cause of the others is not known. The sample includes some 100,000 clones, with 80% to 90% observed a single time. The ten largest clones represent 2% to 3% of the sample. What was sequenced was PBMCs or T cells enriched from blood (not recorded which). The origin of the receptors is a woman aged 45-60 years who had recovered from COVID-19.

This clone was seen a few times. The chain combines TRBV10-3 with TRBJ2-3, with a possible D match to TRBD2 (6 bases). Trimming stripped 8 bases from V and 0 bases from J, with 18 bases between. This CDR3 spans 16 amino acids. Germline CDR1 and CDR2: ENHRY and SYGVKD. CDR3 sequence: CAILERGGVSTDTQYF. The CDR3 DNA reads as TGTGCCATCCTAGAACGGGGAGGAGTAAGCACAGATACGCAGTATTTT.

J is TRBJ1-6 and V is TRBV19; no reliable D call. Germline CDR1 LNHDA, CDR2 SQIVND (reference sequence). V was clipped by 7 bases and J by 8 bases, with 27 bases between them. The CDR3 runs to 18 residues. Here the CDR3 DNA reads TGTGCCAGTACCGACCCCCTCGGCGGTCTCAGTCCAGATTCACCCCTCCACTTT. It codes for CASTDPLGGLSPDSPLHF.

The chain links TRBV19 to TRBJ1-1, with TRBD1 identical over 7 bases. The CDR3 loop spans 14 amino acids. The V and J ends lost 8 bases and 4 bases, in that order; junction bases with no gene match: 10. Germline V CDR1 and CDR2: LNHDA, SQIVND (reference sequence). The CDR3 is CASRVAQGGTEAFF. The CDR3 DNA is TGTGCCAGTCGGGTAGCTCAGGGGGGCACTGAAGCTTTCTTT.

The chain links TRBV5-4 to TRBJ2-3; D unclear. CDR3 length: 13 residues. In germline, CDR1 is SGHNT, CDR2 YYREEE (reference sequence). V shed 1 base and J shed 0 bases, with 3 bases lying between them. CDR3: CASSLSSTDTQYF. The CDR3 coding sequence is TGTGCCAGCAGCTTGTCTAGCACAGATACGCAGTATTTT.

V gene TRBV5-1 combines with J gene TRBJ1-1; a possible D gene is TRBD1 (6 bases). The CDR3 runs 16 residues. The V and J ends lost 2 bases and 0 bases respectively, with 14 bases between them. Germline V gene lookup returns CDR1 SGHRS and CDR2 YFSETQ. This CDR3 is CASSLGAGAMNTEAFF. CDR3 nucleotides: TGCGCCAGCAGCTTAGGGGCAGGGGCTATGAACACTGAAGCTTTCTTT.

This chain links TRBV29-1 with TRBJ2-5, with 7 positions matching TRBD1. The CDR3 has 13 residues. CDR1 and CDR2 from the germline V gene are SQVTM and ANQGSEA. The V and J ends lost 6 bases and 4 bases, in that order; junction bases with no gene match: 8. This chain's CDR3 is CSVLQGLLETQYF. The CDR3 DNA reads TGCAGCGTCTTACAGGGGCTTTTAGAGACCCAGTACTTC.

CDR3 amino acids: CASSQEDGKSSGANVLTF. CDR3 DNA sequence: TGTGCCAGCAGCCAAGAGGACGGGAAAAGCTCTGGGGCCAACGTCCTGACTTTC. The V call is TRBV3-1 (or the pseudogene TRBV3-2), the J call TRBJ2-6; the D gene is possibly TRBD2 (5 bases). V dropped 0 bases and J dropped 0 bases, with 12 bases sitting between them. The CDR3 consists of 18 residues. Germline assignment: CDR1 LGHDT and CDR2 YNNKEL (reference sequence).

The J gene is TRBJ2-1, the V gene TRBV6-5, with 12 bases aligning to TRBD2. CDR3 size: 15 residues. V dropped 6 bases and J dropped 13; count of bases not matched to a gene: 13. The germline V gene encodes CDR1 MNHEY and CDR2 SVGAGI. The CDR3 spells CASREPPGLAGEQFF. For the CDR3, the DNA is TGTGCCAGCAGGGAGCCACCGGGACTAGCGGGTGAACAGTTCTTC.